One and the same sample provided the 19 T cell receptor beta chains below, sequenced in a study of blood T cell repertoires in COVID-19. The protocol was immunoSEQ multiplex PCR, while the TCRdb copy is restricted to in-frame clones and leaves out a portion. The sample has a few hundred thousand clones, 80% to 90% seen once. Sequencing used peripheral blood. Receptors were obtained from a man aged 45 to 65 with acute or convalescent COVID-19.

This rearrangement joins TRBV20-1 to TRBJ1-2; D gene ambiguous. The CDR3 is 11 residues long. Germline values: CDR1 DFQATT, CDR2 SNEGSKA (reference sequence). V was trimmed by 0 bases and J by 7 bases, leaving 6 bases between them. CDR3 DNA sequence: TGCAGTGCTAGAGATCTTCTTGGCTACACCTTC. The encoded protein is CSARDLLGYTF.

The genes are TRBV5-1 and TRBJ2-5; D unresolved. The ends were cut back, 2 bases at V and 0 bases at J, with 11 bases in the middle. Per the germline V gene, CDR1 is SGHRS and CDR2 is YFSETQ. CDR3 length equals 15 residues. CDR3 DNA: TGCGCCAGCAGCTTTGGAGCGAAGTACCAAGAGACCCAGTACTTC. Its protein is CASSFGAKYQETQYF.

The genes are TRBV6-6 and TRBJ1-1; the D gene is possibly TRBD1 (5 bases). Germline assignment: CDR1 MNHNY and CDR2 SVGAGI (reference sequence). V shed 7 bases and J shed 1 base, with 13 bases lying between them. The CDR3 contains 14 residues. Here the CDR3 DNA reads TGTGCCAGCACCTACCCTACAGGGAACACTGAAGCTTTCTTT. Translation: CASTYPTGNTEAFF.

The chain carries TRBV6-5 and TRBJ2-7; 8 bases agree with TRBD2. Per the germline V gene, CDR1 is MNHEY and CDR2 is SVGAGI. Trimming cost V 0 bases and J 5 bases; bases outside gene matches: 9. The CDR3 extends over 16 amino acids. CDR3 nucleotides: TGTGCCAGCAGTTACTCCCGTAACGGGGGGGCCCACGAGCAGTACTTC. It is translated as CASSYSRNGGAHEQYF.

The V call is TRBV18, the J call TRBJ2-6, with D hard to call. Germline CDR1 KGHSH, CDR2 LQKENI. This CDR3 region has 16 residues. Trimming cost V 0 bases and J 2 bases, with 8 bases left between them. The CDR3 nucleotides are TGTGCCAGCTCACCACCAGGTCGGGCTGGGGCCAACGTCCTGACTTTC. Its protein is CASSPPGRAGANVLTF.

This chain connects TRBV5-6 to TRBJ1-4, with TRBD1 identical over 9 bases. The CDR3 consists of 16 residues. Germline trimming cut 2 bases from V and 3 bases from J; bases unmatched to any gene: 5. The germline V gene encodes CDR1 SGHDT and CDR2 YYEEEE. The CDR3 reads CASSFRTGVSNEKLFF. CDR3 DNA: TGTGCCAGCAGCTTTCGGACAGGGGTCTCTAATGAAAAACTGTTTTTT.

The chain is built from TRBV5-1 and TRBJ1-6, with 9 bases that match TRBD1. The CDR3 has 17 amino acids. V gave up 4 bases and J gave up 4 bases; unmatched junction bases: 9. Germline loops: CDR1 SGHRS, CDR2 YFSETQ. CDR3 DNA: TGCGCCAGCAGCCAAACGCAGACAGGGGGATATAATTCACCCCTCCACTTT. This gives the protein CASSQTQTGGYNSPLHF.

The CDR3, as DNA: TGTGCCAGCAGCTTAAACGGGGGGGCCTTCTACAATGAGCAGTTCTTC. This codes for CASSLNGGAFYNEQFF. V is TRBV7-8 and J is TRBJ2-1; the match to TRBD2 covers 8 bases. After removal of 2 bases from V and 3 bases from J, the junction contained 6 bases not matched to a gene. The CDR3 runs to 16 residues. Germline CDR1 and CDR2: SGHVS and FQNEAQ.

V and J are TRBV27 and TRBJ2-7; TRBD1 agrees at 10 bases. The CDR3 length is 15 residues. In germline, CDR1 is MNHEY, CDR2 SMNVEV (reference sequence). The trim removed 2 bases at V and 2 bases at J, leaving 3 bases unmatched. The CDR3 DNA sequence: TGTGCCAGCAGTTTAAGGGACAGGGGTACCTACGAGCAGTACTTC. Translated: CASSLRDRGTYEQYF.

This clone was recorded once. This sequence joins TRBV28 and TRBJ1-5, with 7 bases identical to TRBD1. J lost 4 bases, V lost 6 bases, and 15 bases had no gene match. The CDR3 totals 17 residues. Germline CDR1 MDHEN, CDR2 SYDVKM. The CDR3 loop is CASSPTNRGLGNQPQHF. The CDR3 bases are TGTGCCAGCAGCCCGACCAACAGGGGATTGGGGAATCAGCCCCAGCATTTT.

The chain employs TRBV6-5 and TRBJ1-1; tentatively, D is TRBD1 (5 bases). Germline V gene data show CDR1 as MNHEY and CDR2 as SVGAGI. The CDR3 consists of 14 residues. Trimming cost V 8 bases and J 4 bases, with 17 bases left between them. The chain's CDR3 is CASPVYMGPTEAFF. In DNA form, the CDR3 reads TGTGCCAGCCCGGTGTATATGGGGCCCACTGAAGCTTTCTTT.

This chain links TRBV6-5 with TRBJ1-6, with 9 positions matching TRBD1. Trimming at V came to 0 bases and at J to 9 bases, leaving 3 bases not matched to a gene. The CDR3 is 15 residues long. Germline V gives CDR1 MNHEY, CDR2 SVGAGI. The CDR3 sequence: CASSYSGDRVSPLHF. The DNA of the CDR3 is TGTGCCAGCAGTTACTCGGGGGACAGGGTTTCACCCCTCCACTTT.

The genes are TRBV3-1 (or the pseudogene TRBV3-2) and TRBJ1-3; the D is unclear. V was clipped by 5 bases and J by 4 bases, with 12 bases between them. This CDR3 is 14 amino acids long. Looked up from germline, CDR1 is LGHDT and CDR2 is YNNKEL (reference sequence). CDR3 sequence (DNA): TGTGCCAGCAGCGGGTTGGGGAGGGGAAACACCATATATTTT. It yields the protein CASSGLGRGNTIYF.

The chain recombines TRBV7-9 with TRBJ2-1; 10 nucleotides align to TRBD2. The germline gives CDR1 SEHNR, CDR2 FQNEAQ (reference sequence). The ends lost 5 bases at V and 8 bases at J; junction bases unmatched: 12. CDR3 length equals 16 residues. The CDR3 sequence is CASSPPGLAMGDEQFF. As DNA, the CDR3 is TGTGCCAGCAGCCCACCGGGACTAGCGATGGGTGATGAGCAGTTCTTC.

The rearrangement joins TRBV5-6 to TRBJ1-1, with no clear D. Germline CDR1 is SGHDT and CDR2 is YYEEEE. The CDR3 has 13 residues. V was trimmed by 4 bases and J by 1 base, leaving 8 bases between them. The CDR3 DNA follows: TGTGCCAGCAGCACTGCGGGGAACACTGAAGCTTTCTTT. Amino acid sequence: CASSTAGNTEAFF.

V is TRBV7-2 and J is TRBJ1-1, with a possible D match to TRBD1 (6 bases). The CDR3 consists of 14 residues. Trimming shortened V by 4 bases and J by 2 bases, and 11 bases separated the two germline ends. Germline values: CDR1 SGHTA, CDR2 FQGNSA. The DNA of the CDR3 is TGTGCCAGCAGCTGGGGGACACCTAACACTGAAGCTTTCTTT. Translated, it gives CASSWGTPNTEAFF.

J is TRBJ1-1 and V is TRBV21-1; no DNA check was done on the table's D call, TRBD1. TRBV21-1 is tagged as a pseudogene. CDR3 length: 19 residues. The CDR3 DNA reads as TGTGCCAGCAGCAAACTCCCAGAGCCGGCCCGACACGATAACACTGAAGCTTTCTTT. It is translated as CASSKLPEPARHDNTEAFF.

The chain couples TRBV27 to TRBJ2-3, with TRBD2 identical over 8 bases. CDR1 and CDR2 from the germline V gene are MNHEY and SMNVEV (reference sequence). V trimming: 4 bases; J trimming: 4 bases; junction bases outside the gene matches: 4. This CDR3 is 14 amino acids long. This CDR3 is CASSSGGAPDTQYF. For the CDR3, the DNA is TGTGCCAGCAGTTCGGGGGGGGCCCCAGATACGCAGTATTTT.

The CDR3 spells CASSVRGFQETQYF. The CDR3 bases are TGTGCCAGCTCAGTGCGGGGGTTCCAAGAGACCCAGTACTTC. V is TRBV18 and J is TRBJ2-5; TRBD2 aligns across 7 bases. J was trimmed by 1 base and V by 5 bases; bases with no gene match: 4. The CDR3 extends over 14 amino acids. Germline V gene sequence: CDR1 KGHSH, CDR2 LQKENI.